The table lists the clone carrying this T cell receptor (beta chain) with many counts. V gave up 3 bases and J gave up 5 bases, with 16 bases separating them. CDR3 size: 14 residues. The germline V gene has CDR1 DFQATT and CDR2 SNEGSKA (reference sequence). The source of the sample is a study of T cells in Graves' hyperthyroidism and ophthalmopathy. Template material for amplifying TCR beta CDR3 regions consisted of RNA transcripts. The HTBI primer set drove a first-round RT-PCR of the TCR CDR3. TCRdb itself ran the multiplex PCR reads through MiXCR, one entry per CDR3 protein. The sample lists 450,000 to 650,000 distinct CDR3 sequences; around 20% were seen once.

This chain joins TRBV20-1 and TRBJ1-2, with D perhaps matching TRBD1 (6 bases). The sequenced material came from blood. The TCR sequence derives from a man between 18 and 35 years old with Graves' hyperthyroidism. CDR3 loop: CSARLGGSVYGYTF. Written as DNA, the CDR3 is TGCAGTGCTAGGCTCGGGGGCTCTGTATATGGCTACACCTTC.